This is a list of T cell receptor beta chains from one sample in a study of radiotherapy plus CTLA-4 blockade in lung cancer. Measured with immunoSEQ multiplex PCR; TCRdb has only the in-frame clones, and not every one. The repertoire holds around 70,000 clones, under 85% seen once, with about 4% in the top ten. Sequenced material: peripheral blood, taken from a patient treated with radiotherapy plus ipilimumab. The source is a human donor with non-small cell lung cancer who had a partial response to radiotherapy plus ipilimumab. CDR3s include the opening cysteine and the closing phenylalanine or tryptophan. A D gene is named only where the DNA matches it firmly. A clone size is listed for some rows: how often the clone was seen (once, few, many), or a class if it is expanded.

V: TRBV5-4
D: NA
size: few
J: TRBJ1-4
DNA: TGTGCCAGCGCCTCGAGGGGGGGAACTAATGAAAAACTGTTTTTT
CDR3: CASASRGGTNEKLFF

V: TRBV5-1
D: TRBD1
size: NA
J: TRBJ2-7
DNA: TGCGCCAGCAGCTTTCGTCCCGGACAGGAGGCGGACTACGAGCAGTACTTC
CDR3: CASSFRPGQEADYEQYF

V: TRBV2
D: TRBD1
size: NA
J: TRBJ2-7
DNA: TGTGCCAGCAGTCGACAGGGCCCGACCTACGAGCAGTACTTC
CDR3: CASSRQGPTYEQYF

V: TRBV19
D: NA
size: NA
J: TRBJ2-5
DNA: TGTGCCAGTAGCACGCACAGGGGGGGAGAGACCCAGTACTTC
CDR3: CASSTHRGGETQYF

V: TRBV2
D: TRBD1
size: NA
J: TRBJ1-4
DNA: TGTGCCAGCAGTAGACAGGGGCGTGCAACTAATGAAAAACTGTTTTTT
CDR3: CASSRQGRATNEKLFF

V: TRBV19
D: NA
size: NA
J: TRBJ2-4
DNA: TGTGCCAGTAGTAGGGAGCGTTCCCTAGCCAAAAACATTCAGTACTTC
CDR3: CASSRERSLAKNIQYF

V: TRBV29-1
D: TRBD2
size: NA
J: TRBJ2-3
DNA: TGCAGCGTTGAAGATCGCCTAGCGGGGAGCACAGATACGCAGTATTTT
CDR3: CSVEDRLAGSTDTQYF

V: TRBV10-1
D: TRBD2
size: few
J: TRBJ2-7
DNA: TGCGCCAGACTAGGCGGGGGCTCCTACGAGCAGTACTTC
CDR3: CARLGGGSYEQYF

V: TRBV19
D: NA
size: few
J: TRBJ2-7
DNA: TGTGCCAGTAGTACAGGACGGGAGAGTGAGCAGTACTTC
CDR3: CASSTGRESEQYF

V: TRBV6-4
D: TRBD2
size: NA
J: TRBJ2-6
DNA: TGTGCCAGCAGTGTGGCGGGGGGATCTGGGGCCAACGTCCTGACTTTC
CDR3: CASSVAGGSGANVLTF

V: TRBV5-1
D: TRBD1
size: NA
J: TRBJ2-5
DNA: TGCGCCAGCGCCGTGGGACAGGGTAAAGAGACCCAGTACTTC
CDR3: CASAVGQGKETQYF

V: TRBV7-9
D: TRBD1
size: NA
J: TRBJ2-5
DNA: TGTGCCAGCAGCCCCGGGACAGCGTACCAAGAGACCCAGTACTTC
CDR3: CASSPGTAYQETQYF

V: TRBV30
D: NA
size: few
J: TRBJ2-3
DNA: TGTGCCTGGACCCGGTCCACAGATACGCAGTATTTT
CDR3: CAWTRSTDTQYF

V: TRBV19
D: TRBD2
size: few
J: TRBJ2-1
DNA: TGTGCCAGTAGTATCCTTTTCGGCGGGAGGGCCTATGAGCAGTTCTTC
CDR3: CASSILFGGRAYEQFF

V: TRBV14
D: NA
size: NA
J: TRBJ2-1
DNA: TGTGCCAGCAGCCCGGGGAACAGCCTCAATGAGCAGTTCTTC
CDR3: CASSPGNSLNEQFF

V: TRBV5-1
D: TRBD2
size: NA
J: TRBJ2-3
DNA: TGCGCCAGCAGCGGCGGACTAGCGGCAGATACGCAGTATTTT
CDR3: CASSGGLAADTQYF

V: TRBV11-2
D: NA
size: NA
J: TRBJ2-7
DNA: TGTGCCAGCAGCTTAGCCAGGGAATACGAGCAGTACTTC
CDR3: CASSLAREYEQYF

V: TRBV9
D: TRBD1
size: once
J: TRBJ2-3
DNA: TGTGCCAGCAGCTCAGGGGGACAGGGAACAGATACGCAGTATTTT
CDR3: CASSSGGQGTDTQYF

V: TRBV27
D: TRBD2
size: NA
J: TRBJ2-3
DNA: TGTGCCAGCACTTGGGGAGGGCCTAGCACAGATACGCAGTATTTT
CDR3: CASTWGGPSTDTQYF

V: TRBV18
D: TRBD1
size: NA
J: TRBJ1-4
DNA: TGTGCCAGCTCATCGGGACAGATGGATGAAAAACTGTTTTTT
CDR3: CASSSGQMDEKLFF

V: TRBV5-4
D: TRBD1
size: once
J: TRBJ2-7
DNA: TGTGCCAGCAGCTGGGGGGCGAGACAGGGGAGCTCCTACGAGCAGTACTTC
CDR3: CASSWGARQGSSYEQYF

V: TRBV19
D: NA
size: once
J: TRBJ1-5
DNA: TGTGCCAGTAGTATTCGGGTCAGCAATCAGCCCCAGCATTTT
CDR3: CASSIRVSNQPQHF

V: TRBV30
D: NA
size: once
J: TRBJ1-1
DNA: TGTGCCTGGACATTCCAGGGAACCACTGAAGCTTTCTTT
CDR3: CAWTFQGTTEAFF

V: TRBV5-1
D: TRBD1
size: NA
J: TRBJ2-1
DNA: TGCGCCAGCAGCCCCGGGACAGGGGGCATTGAGCAGTTCTTC
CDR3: CASSPGTGGIEQFF

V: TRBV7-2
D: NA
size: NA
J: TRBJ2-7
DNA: TGTGCCAGCGGTGGTAGGGGCGGCACCTACGAGCAGTACTTC
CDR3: CASGGRGGTYEQYF

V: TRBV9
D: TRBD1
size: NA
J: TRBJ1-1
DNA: TGTGCCAGCAGCGCCGGGACAGGGTACAACACTGAAGCTTTCTTT
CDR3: CASSAGTGYNTEAFF

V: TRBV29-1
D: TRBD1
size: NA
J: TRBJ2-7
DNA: TGCAGCGTTGCGGGACAGGGGTGGGAGCAGTACTTC
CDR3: CSVAGQGWEQYF

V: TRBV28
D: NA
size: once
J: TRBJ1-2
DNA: TGTGCCAGCACCGTAAGCCTCCAGGGGAATGGCTACACCTTC
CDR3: CASTVSLQGNGYTF

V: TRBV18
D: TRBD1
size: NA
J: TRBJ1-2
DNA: TGTGCCAGCTCACGGTGGGACAGGGTGCATGGCTACACCTTC
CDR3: CASSRWDRVHGYTF

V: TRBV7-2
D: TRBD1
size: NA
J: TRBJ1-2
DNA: TGTGCCAGCAGCTTAAGGGGCGGACAGGGCTATGGCTACACCTTC
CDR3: CASSLRGGQGYGYTF

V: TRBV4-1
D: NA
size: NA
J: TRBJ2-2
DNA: TGCGCCAGCAGCCAAGCGGTAGCGGTGGGCGGGGAGCTGTTTTTT
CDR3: CASSQAVAVGGELFF

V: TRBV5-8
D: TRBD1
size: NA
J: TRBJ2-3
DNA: TGTGCCAGCAGCTTGGGACAGGGGGACGCAGATACGCAGTATTTT
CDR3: CASSLGQGDADTQYF

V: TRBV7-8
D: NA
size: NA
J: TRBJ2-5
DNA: TGTGCCAGCGCCACCGGACAGTCCAGACGAGAGACCCAGTACTTC
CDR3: CASATGQSRRETQYF

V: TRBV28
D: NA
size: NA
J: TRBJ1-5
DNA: TGTGCCAGCACCGGGCCTCGAGGAGGGAGCAATCAGCCCCAGCATTTT
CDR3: CASTGPRGGSNQPQHF

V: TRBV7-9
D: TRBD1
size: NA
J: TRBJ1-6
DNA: TGTGCCAGCAGCCTTGGGACAGGGGGCGTCCTAAGTTTTGATTCACCCCTCCACTTT
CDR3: CASSLGTGGVLSFDSPLHF

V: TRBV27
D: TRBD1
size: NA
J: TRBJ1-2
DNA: TGTGCCAGCAGCCCTCGACAGGGTTGGAAGGGTGGCTACACCTTC
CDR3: CASSPRQGWKGGYTF

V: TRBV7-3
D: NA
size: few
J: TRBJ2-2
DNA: TGTGCCAGCAGCTTATCCGGGAGGAACACCGGGGAGCTGTTTTTT
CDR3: CASSLSGRNTGELFF

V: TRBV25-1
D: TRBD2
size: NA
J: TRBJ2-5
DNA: TGTGCCAGCAGTGAATCTCGGGGAGGGGCGGAGACCCAGTACTTC
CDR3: CASSESRGGAETQYF

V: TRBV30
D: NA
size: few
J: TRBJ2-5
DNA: TGTGCCTGGAGTGTATCAGGTGGGGAGACCCAGTACTTC
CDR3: CAWSVSGGETQYF

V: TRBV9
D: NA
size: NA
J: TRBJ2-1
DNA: TGTGCCAGCAGCGTAGAGGTCGGGATCTCCTACAATGAGCAGTTCTTC
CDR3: CASSVEVGISYNEQFF

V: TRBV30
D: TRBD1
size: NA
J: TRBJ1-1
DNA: TGTGCCTGGAGGGAGTCCGGGACAGGGGGCTTTGGCACTGAAGCTTTCTTT
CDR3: CAWRESGTGGFGTEAFF

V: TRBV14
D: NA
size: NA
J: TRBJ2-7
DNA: TGTGCCAGCAGCCAAGAGAGATACGAGCAGTACTTC
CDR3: CASSQERYEQYF

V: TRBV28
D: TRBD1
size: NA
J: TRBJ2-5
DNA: TGTGCCAGCAGTTCGCCAGGGGGCGTTTCGGAGACCCAGTACTTC
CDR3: CASSSPGGVSETQYF

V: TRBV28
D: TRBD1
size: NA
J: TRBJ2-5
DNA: TGTGCCAGCAGTTTGGTACAGGGGGAGACCCAGTACTTC
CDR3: CASSLVQGETQYF

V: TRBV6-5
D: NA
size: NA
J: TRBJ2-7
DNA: TGTGCCAGCAGCCCGCCTGCCAGATACGAGCAGTACTTC
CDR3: CASSPPARYEQYF